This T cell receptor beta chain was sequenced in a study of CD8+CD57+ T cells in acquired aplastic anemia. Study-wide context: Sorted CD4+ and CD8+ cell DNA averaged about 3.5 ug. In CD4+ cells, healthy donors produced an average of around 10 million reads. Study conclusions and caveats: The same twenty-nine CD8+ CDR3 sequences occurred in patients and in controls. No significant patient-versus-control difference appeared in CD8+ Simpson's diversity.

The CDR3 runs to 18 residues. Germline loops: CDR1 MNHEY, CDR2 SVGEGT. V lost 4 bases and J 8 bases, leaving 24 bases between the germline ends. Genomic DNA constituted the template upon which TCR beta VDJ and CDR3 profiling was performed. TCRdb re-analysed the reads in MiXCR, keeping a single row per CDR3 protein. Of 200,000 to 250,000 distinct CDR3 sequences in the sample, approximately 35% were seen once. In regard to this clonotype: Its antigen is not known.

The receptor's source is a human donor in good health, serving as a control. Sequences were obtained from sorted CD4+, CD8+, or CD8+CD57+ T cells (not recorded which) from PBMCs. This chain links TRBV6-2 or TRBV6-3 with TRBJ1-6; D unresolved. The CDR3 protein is CASSFRHQPENEDSPLHF. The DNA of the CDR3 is TGTGCCAGCAGTTTCCGACATCAGCCAGAGAACGAAGATTCACCCCTCCACTTT.